This TCR beta chain was sequenced in a study of T cell changes during pregnancy in multiple sclerosis. The data were produced by immunoSEQ multiplex PCR, yet TCRdb's version contains in-frame clones alone and is incomplete. The table lists 40,000 to 45,000 clones, roughly nine tenths of them singletons. The CDR3 is 18 residues long. Germline values: CDR1 LNHDA, CDR2 SQIVND (reference sequence). The junction had 13 bases not matched to a gene; V was cut back by 3 bases and J by 3 bases. The gene calls are TRBV19 and TRBJ2-3, with 9 bases that match TRBD1. Sequenced material: CD4+ T cells from peripheral blood mononuclear cells, taken in the first trimester of pregnancy. This sequence was found in a female donor with multiple sclerosis, enrolled in a pregnancy study. CDR3 DNA sequence: TGTGCCAGTAGTATCTACCCGACAGGGGGGAGGCGGACAGATACGCAGTATTTT. Protein: CASSIYPTGGRRTDTQYF.